These 31 T cell receptor beta chains share one sample of origin, sequenced in a study of blood T cell repertoires in COVID-19. This table comes from immunoSEQ multiplex PCR, and its TCRdb copy is limited to in-frame clones, with some not included. Here the sample spans 25,000 to 35,000 clones, approximately 91% being singletons. The sequencing sample was made of peripheral blood. All receptors come from a man aged 55 to 70 with COVID-19, enrolled during active disease.

The chain has TRBV7-2 and TRBJ1-2, with D possibly matching TRBD1 (6 bases). The CDR3 extends over 15 amino acids. Trimming shortened V by 0 bases and J by 5 bases, and 13 bases separated the two germline ends. In germline, CDR1 is SGHTA, CDR2 FQGNSA. The CDR3 DNA reads TGTGCCAGCAGCTTAGCGGGGGCTTTTGGGTATGGCTACACCTTC. It encodes CASSLAGAFGYGYTF. Based on the CDR3 plus reference TRBV7-2 and TRBJ1-2, the full variable domain is GAGVSQSPSNKVTEKGKDVELRCDPISGHTALYWYRQSLGQGLEFLIYFQGNSAPDKSGLPSDRFSAERTGGSVSTLTIQRTQQEDSAVYLCASSLAGAFGYGYTFGSGTRLTVV.

A word on this clone: Additional DNA sequences in this sample encode the identical CDR3. The chain joins TRBV28 to TRBJ1-2; 9 bases map to TRBD1. Germline values: CDR1 MDHEN, CDR2 SYDVKM. The CDR3 totals 12 residues. The J segment lost 8 bases and the V segment lost 6 bases, leaving 4 bases of the junction unmatched. Here the CDR3 DNA reads TGTGCCAGCAGAGACAGGGGGGGAGGCTACACCTTC. Translation gives CASRDRGGGYTF.

This chain connects TRBV10-3 to TRBJ1-5; unclear D gene. The germline V gene has CDR1 ENHRY and CDR2 SYGVKD. The CDR3 has 13 amino acids. Between the trimmed V and J ends, which lost 7 bases and 0 bases, there was a span of 7 bases. The CDR3 nucleotides read TGTGCCATCAAGGGAGATAGCAATCAGCCCCAGCATTTT. Protein sequence: CAIKGDSNQPQHF.

The chain combines TRBV5-4 with TRBJ2-7; TRBD2 might be the D (6 bases). The V gene's germline CDR1 is SGHNT and CDR2 YYREEE (reference sequence). V shed 1 base and J shed 5 bases, with 16 bases lying between them. The CDR3 consists of 15 residues. This chain's CDR3 is CASSLWAGGFHEQYF. The CDR3 coding sequence is TGTGCCAGCAGCTTGTGGGCCGGAGGGTTCCACGAGCAGTACTTC.

The V gene is TRBV28, the J gene TRBJ1-4, with D maybe TRBD1 (5 bases). V was trimmed by 5 bases and J by 5 bases, leaving 12 bases between them. The germline gives CDR1 MDHEN, CDR2 SYDVKM. This CDR3 has 14 amino acids. The chain's CDR3 is CASSTPGRNEKLFF. The CDR3 region has the DNA TGTGCCAGCAGTACCCCAGGGAGGAATGAAAAACTGTTTTTT.

The rearrangement uses TRBV11-3 and TRBJ2-1; TRBD2 matches 11 bases. The CDR3 is made up of 15 amino acids. J gave up 3 bases and V 8 bases, and 6 bases lay outside the gene matches. The germline gives CDR1 SGHNT, CDR2 YENEEA. Written as DNA, the CDR3 is TGTGCCAGCGAACTGGGACTAGCGGTCTACAATGAGCAGTTCTTC. Amino acid sequence: CASELGLAVYNEQFF.

V usage is TRBV4-1 and J usage is TRBJ2-2, with D possibly TRBD2 on 5 matching bases. The V gene lost 4 bases and the J gene lost 6 bases, with 12 bases spanning the gap. In germline, CDR1 is MGHRA, CDR2 YSYEKL. CDR3 length: 14 residues. CDR3 nucleotides: TGCGCCAGCAGCCCCGACAAGAGGGCCGGGGAGCTGTTTTTT. Protein product: CASSPDKRAGELFF.

The count of this clone is one. For the CDR3, the DNA is TGTGCCAGCAGGCGAGGGACAGGGTACTCTGGGGCCAACGTCCTGACTTTC. It specifies CASRRGTGYSGANVLTF. The chain carries TRBV27 and TRBJ2-6; TRBD1 aligns across 9 bases. The CDR3 totals 17 residues. Germline assignment: CDR1 MNHEY and CDR2 SMNVEV (reference sequence). V was pared by 6 bases and J by 0 bases, with 6 bases of the junction left unmatched.

The chain carries TRBV27 and TRBJ2-6; maybe TRBD1 (5 bases). CDR3 length: 17 amino acids. Trimming removed 8 bases from V and 3 bases from J, with 20 bases in between. The germline V gene encodes CDR1 MNHEY and CDR2 SMNVEV (reference sequence). The CDR3 loop reads CASLGNRMKGGANVLTF. DNA for the CDR3: TGTGCCAGCCTGGGAAACAGGATGAAAGGTGGGGCCAACGTCCTGACTTTC.

The rearrangement links TRBV2 to TRBJ1-1, with D maybe TRBD1 (6 bases). This CDR3 has 14 amino acids. In germline, CDR1 is SNHLY, CDR2 FYNNEI. With 5 bases removed from V and 5 bases from J, the gap between germline ends came to 15 bases. CDR3 sequence: CASSSSGVGTEAFF. CDR3 sequence (DNA): TGTGCCAGCAGTTCATCAGGGGTAGGAACTGAAGCTTTCTTT.

V gene TRBV2 combines with J gene TRBJ1-4; TRBD1 aligns across 9 bases. Per germline, CDR1 SNHLY and CDR2 FYNNEI. The CDR3 totals 15 residues. J gave up 7 bases and V 5 bases, and 8 bases lay outside the gene matches. CDR3 in amino acids: CASSRTGGQGEKLFF. The CDR3 DNA follows: TGTGCCAGCAGTAGAACAGGGGGCCAAGGTGAAAAACTGTTTTTT.

V and J are TRBV7-3 and TRBJ2-1; 10 nucleotides align to TRBD1. The CDR3 loop spans 14 amino acids. Per the germline V gene, CDR1 is SGHTA and CDR2 is FQGTGA. Unmatched junction bases numbered 4, after V lost 5 bases and J lost 6 bases. CDR3 protein: CASSPGTGANEQFF. The CDR3, as DNA: TGTGCCAGCAGCCCCGGGACAGGGGCCAATGAGCAGTTCTTC.

Of note for this clone: The junction does not match germline at one end; this may be a read error. The rearrangement links TRBV6-5 to TRBJ2-2, with D maybe TRBD2 (5 bases). The CDR3 loop spans 14 amino acids. Per the germline V gene, CDR1 is MNHEY and CDR2 is SVGAGI. The CDR3 nucleotides are TGTGCCGGCAGAAGAACGGGAAACACCGGGGAGCTGTTTTTT. Protein sequence: CAGRRTGNTGELFF.

The chain is built from TRBV28 and TRBJ1-5, with TRBD1 matching over 7 bases. CDR1 is MDHEN, CDR2 SYDVKM, per germline. CDR3 size: 16 residues. The V gene end was trimmed by 3 bases and the J gene end by 6 bases; junction bases not matched to a gene: 11. The CDR3 DNA reads as TGTGCCAGCAGTTTGGCAGGGGGGAATTTGGGTCAGCCCCAGCATTTT. Amino acids: CASSLAGGNLGQPQHF.

The genes are TRBV19 and TRBJ2-7, with D possibly matching TRBD2 (6 bases). CDR1 is LNHDA, CDR2 SQIVND, per germline (reference sequence). Trimming pared 8 bases from V and 1 base from J, leaving 18 bases between. The CDR3 is made up of 15 amino acids. Here the CDR3 DNA reads TGTGCCAGTTCATCCCGGGACGGGGGATCCTACGAGCAGTACTTC. It specifies CASSSRDGGSYEQYF. The whole variable domain, filled in from reference TRBV19 and TRBJ2-7, reads DGGITQSPKYLFRKEGQNVTLSCEQNLNHDAMYWYRQDPGQGLRLIYYSQIVNDFQKGDIAEGYSVSREKKESFPLTVTSAQKNPTAFYLCASSSRDGGSYEQYFGPGTRLTVT.

The CDR3 DNA is TGTGCCAGCAGAGGACAGAACCAAGAGACCCAGTACTTC. Protein: CASRGQNQETQYF. The chain joins TRBV7-9 to TRBJ2-5, with a weak D call TRBD1 (6 bases). Trimming took off 6 bases at V and 0 bases at J, with 8 bases between the two ends. The CDR3 spans 13 residues. Germline lookup yields CDR1 SEHNR and CDR2 FQNEAQ (reference sequence).

The V gene is TRBV19, the J gene TRBJ2-1, with D uncertain. The length of the CDR3 is 12 residues. V was cut by 6 bases and J by 7 bases, with 10 bases left in between. Per germline, CDR1 LNHDA and CDR2 SQIVND (reference sequence). The CDR3 loop reads CASSDKLNEQFF. The DNA of the CDR3 is TGTGCCAGTAGCGACAAACTTAATGAGCAGTTCTTC.

The CDR3 region has the DNA TGTGCCAGCAGTGCCCTGAGAAATCAGCCCCAGCATTTT. It is translated as CASSALRNQPQHF. This chain uses TRBV28 with TRBJ1-5; D not resolved. The CDR3 has 13 amino acids. V shed 5 bases and J shed 4 bases, with 9 bases lying between them. Germline CDR1 MDHEN, CDR2 SYDVKM.

The CDR3 here is CASRGTSGTGELFF. The DNA for the CDR3 is TGTGCCAGCAGAGGGACTAGCGGGACCGGGGAGCTGTTTTTT. The V call is TRBV6-4, the J call TRBJ2-2; 12 bases map to TRBD2. CDR1 is MRHNA, CDR2 SNTAGT, per germline. CDR3 length: 14 residues. Trimming took 6 bases from V and 5 from J; bases not matched to a gene: 1.

The rearrangement joins TRBV6-5 to TRBJ2-7, with a tentative D call TRBD1 (6 bases). Trimming removed 6 bases from V and 1 base from J, with 7 bases in between. The CDR3 is made up of 12 amino acids. Germline CDR1 and CDR2: MNHEY and SVGAGI. The CDR3, as DNA: TGTGCCAGCAGACAGGGTTCCTACGAGCAGTACTTC. Amino acid sequence: CASRQGSYEQYF.

This clone was counted once. The genes are TRBV7-9 and TRBJ1-1, with D possibly TRBD1 on 5 matching bases. Trimming took 4 bases from V and 1 from J, leaving 13 bases between them. Germline CDR1 SEHNR, CDR2 FQNEAQ (reference sequence). This CDR3 has 15 amino acids. The CDR3 region is CASSSGRGSNTEAFF. The CDR3 nucleotides are TGTGCCAGCAGCTCGGGACGGGGGTCGAACACTGAAGCTTTCTTT.

The chain links TRBV27 to TRBJ2-2, with TRBD1 as a possible D gene (5 bases). Trimming stripped 5 bases from V and 8 bases from J, with 15 bases between. The germline gives CDR1 MNHEY, CDR2 SMNVEV (reference sequence). The CDR3 has 14 amino acids. The CDR3, as DNA: TGTGCCAGCAGTCTTCAGGGTTCTGGTGGGGAGCTGTTTTTT. Its protein product is CASSLQGSGGELFF.

This chain uses TRBV10-3 with TRBJ2-5; tentatively, D is TRBD2 (7 bases). Germline V CDR1 and CDR2: ENHRY, SYGVKD. V gave up 1 base and J gave up 0 bases, with 12 bases separating them. CDR3 length: 16 amino acids. The CDR3 loop reads CAISELGGEDQETQYF. Written as DNA, the CDR3 is TGTGCCATCAGTGAGTTAGGGGGGGAAGACCAAGAGACCCAGTACTTC.

The V and J genes are TRBV20-1 and TRBJ1-6, with D hard to call. V was cut by 3 bases and J by 8 bases, with 11 bases left in between. Germline CDR1 reads DFQATT; CDR2 reads SNEGSKA (reference sequence). The CDR3 has 13 residues. CDR3 loop: CSASSGWDSPLHF. CDR3 sequence (DNA): TGCAGTGCTAGTAGCGGGTGGGATTCACCCCTCCACTTT.

The gene calls are TRBV11-3 and TRBJ2-5; TRBD2 agrees at 8 bases. V was pared by 2 bases and J by 5 bases, with 10 bases of the junction left unmatched. Germline V gene sequence: CDR1 SGHNT, CDR2 YENEEA. The CDR3 loop spans 16 amino acids. The chain's CDR3 is CASSLSGGRPRETQYF. In DNA form, the CDR3 reads TGTGCCAGCAGCTTATCTGGCGGGAGGCCGCGGGAGACCCAGTACTTC.

The rearrangement uses TRBV28 and TRBJ2-5; the D gene is possibly TRBD1 (5 bases). V lost 6 bases and J lost 2, with 10 bases in between. This CDR3 is 13 amino acids long. Per germline, CDR1 MDHEN and CDR2 SYDVKM. The CDR3 loop is CASSLDIQETQYF. The CDR3 bases are TGTGCCAGCAGCCTGGACATACAAGAGACCCAGTACTTC.

The chain combines TRBV3-1 (or the pseudogene TRBV3-2) with TRBJ1-1, with a weak D call TRBD1 (5 bases). Germline CDR1 reads LGHDT; CDR2 reads YNNKEL (reference sequence). CDR3 size: 13 residues. V shed 0 bases and J shed 6 bases, with 8 bases lying between them. The CDR3 nucleotides are TGTGCCAGCAGCCAAGACAGCAGGGCTGAAGCTTTCTTT. This translates into CASSQDSRAEAFF.

The chain has TRBV7-9 and TRBJ2-3, with D possibly TRBD2 on 6 matching bases. With 5 bases removed from V and 2 bases from J, the gap between germline ends came to 17 bases. This CDR3 has 16 residues. Germline loops: CDR1 SEHNR, CDR2 FQNEAQ (reference sequence). The DNA for the CDR3 is TGTGCCAGCAGCAGTGGAGCGGAGGGGCCCACAGATACGCAGTATTTT. This codes for CASSSGAEGPTDTQYF.

This sequence joins TRBV7-9 and TRBJ1-2, with 12 bases that match TRBD1. The junction had 9 bases not matched to a gene; V was cut back by 5 bases and J by 8 bases. Germline V gives CDR1 SEHNR, CDR2 FQNEAQ (reference sequence). The CDR3 sequence is 15 residues long. The CDR3 coding sequence is TGTGCCAGCAGCCTAACGGGACAGGGGGCTCGGGGCTACACCTTC. It is translated as CASSLTGQGARGYTF.

The chain is built from TRBV10-3 and TRBJ1-1, with TRBD1 as a possible D gene (6 bases). This CDR3 contains 15 residues. The germline gives CDR1 ENHRY, CDR2 SYGVKD. Trimming removed 4 bases at V and 1 base at J, with 13 bases between. The DNA of the CDR3 is TGTGCCATCAGTGTGGGGGCTGGGGAGAACACTGAAGCTTTCTTT. The encoded protein is CAISVGAGENTEAFF.

This chain links TRBV5-1 with TRBJ2-3; D not resolved. The CDR3 runs 13 residues. The V end was cut by 4 bases, the J end by 0 bases, with 6 bases between. In germline, CDR1 is SGHRS, CDR2 YFSETQ. The CDR3 nucleotides read TGCGCCAGCAGCCCGACTAGCACAGATACGCAGTATTTT. As protein: CASSPTSTDTQYF.